This TCR beta chain comes out of a study of control samples from healthy donors and cancer patients (dated by TCRdb to the early 2020s). The CDR3 holds 12 amino acids from the cysteine to the phenylalanine. CDR3 DNA is the only sequence kept; it has 36 bases, read in frame from the first base. Trimming takes 7 bases off V and 6 bases off J; junction bases not matched to a gene: 6. CDR1 and CDR2 were assigned from the germline V gene as SQVTM and ANQGSEA. Library preparation employed the immunoSEQ multiplex PCR assay. Not all clones reach the TCRdb copy of this immuneACCESS table, which keeps in-frame sequences only. Checked studies attribute under half of the gap to unresolved V genes and leave the rest unexplained. This sample comprises about 130,000 clones, approximately 90% of them detected only once. The ten largest account for 2% to 2.5% of the sample. As concerns this clone: Its binding antigen is unknown. Base qualities are not at hand, and no much larger clone is one base apart.

The receptor was isolated from a man between 18 and 35 years old in good health. Sequenced material: blood. The sequence joins TRBV29-1 to TRBJ2-1; TRBD1 agrees with 7 junctional bases. The CDR3 region has the sequence CSAGQSRNEQFF. At the DNA level, the sequence is TGCAGCGCGGGACAGAGCCGCAATGAGCAGTTCTTC.